The TCR beta chain described here comes from a study of blood T cells in healthy people across ages. Broader study findings: Naive T cell percentage showed a strong correlation with the diversity of TCR beta.

Trimming took 6 bases from V and 8 from J, leaving 14 bases between them. Germline CDR1 reads SEHNR; CDR2 reads FQNEAQ (reference sequence). This CDR3 contains 14 residues. As for this clonotype: Its antigen is unidentified.

PCR was performed a second time for 7 to 11 cycles using a sample-barcoded 5' primer and a J-beta primer mix. Each cDNA was tagged by a template-switch adaptor containing 12 random nucleotides. TCRdb itself ran the 5' RACE reads through MiXCR, one entry per CDR3 protein. The data contain about a million distinct CDR3 sequences, less than 45% of them seen just once; the ten biggest clones take up approximately 14%. This chain connects TRBV7-9 to TRBJ1-6; D not resolved. The sequenced sample was blood. This TCR was recovered from a man aged 18-30 years in good health. CDR3 protein: CASSGVSGDSPLHF. The CDR3 nucleotides read TGTGCCAGCAGTGGGGTCTCAGGCGATTCACCCCTCCACTTT.